The 2 T cell receptor beta chains listed next were all sequenced from one sample in a study of identical twins. In TCRdb, the 5' RACE reads were re-called with MiXCR into one record per CDR3 protein. The sample consists of some 500,000 distinct CDR3 sequences, roughly a fifth of them appearing once. These data also featured in a second study, about T cells expressing NK-cell markers.

Sequenced input: CD4+ T cells sorted from blood. These receptors were taken from a woman between 18 and 29 years old in good health.

CDR3: CSARMQGWNQPQHF. The DNA for the CDR3 is TGCAGTGCCCGGATGCAGGGATGGAATCAGCCCCAGCATTTT. This sequence joins TRBV20-1 and TRBJ1-5; D is perhaps TRBD1 (5 bases). The ends were cut back, 6 bases at V and 4 bases at J, with 16 bases in the middle. Germline V gene sequence: CDR1 DFQATT, CDR2 SNEGSKA (reference sequence). This CDR3 is built from 14 residues.

V gene TRBV5-1 combines with J gene TRBJ1-2, with D perhaps TRBD1 (6 bases). Germline loops: CDR1 SGHRS, CDR2 YFSETQ. Trimming left V 4 bases short and J 6 bases short, with 19 bases between. CDR3 length equals 15 residues. The CDR3 DNA reads TGCGCCAGCAGCCCTACAGGGAAGACGGGGGATGGCTACACCTTC. This encodes CASSPTGKTGDGYTF.